This T cell receptor (beta chain) was sequenced for a study of blood T cell repertoires in COVID-19. In the study overall: Collection of acute and convalescent COVID-19 samples took place in the United States, Italy and Spain. The analysed material was cDNA or gDNA that came from T cells, B-cell-depleted T cells, or PBMCs.

In the authors' methods: Counts of nucleated cells, estimated from reference gene primer amplification, were obtained. Clones were sequenced by immunoSEQ multiplex PCR, and TCRdb holds only the in-frame ones, with some missing. Clone size and V and J calls were adopted from that table, with D and trimming inferred from the DNA. This table holds about 140,000 clones, around four fifths found once. The V and J ends lost 0 bases and 2 bases respectively, with 5 bases between them. Germline loops: CDR1 GTSNPN, CDR2 SVGIG (reference sequence). This CDR3 comprises 13 residues. The sequencing sample was made of peripheral blood. This clonotype was sampled from a human donor in a cohort sampled during active COVID-19. The chain uses TRBV30 and TRBJ1-5; D possibly corresponds to TRBD1 (5 bases). The CDR3 region has the DNA TGTGCCTGGAGTGTAGGGGGCAATCAGCCCCAGCATTTT. Protein: CAWSVGGNQPQHF.